This TCR beta chain was recorded in a study of cytomegalovirus exposure and HLA in healthy donors. A multiplex PCR was run with 60 Vbeta primers and 13 Jbeta primers. Repertoires were generated with immunoSEQ multiplex PCR, while TCRdb's copy carries only in-frame clones and drops some. Of more than 140,000 clones detected, about three quarters appear once; the ten largest clones hold 1.5% to 2%. Germline CDR1 and CDR2: SGHRS and YFSETQ. V was clipped by 4 bases and J by 6 bases, with 16 bases between them. CDR3 length: 14 residues. Regarding the study as a whole: Per a prior analysis, the majority of TCR beta V segments were productive roughly 87% or roughly 30% of the time.

Of note for this clone: Its antigen is undetermined.

The chain has TRBV5-1 and TRBJ1-2; D unresolved. What was sequenced was PBMCs. The TCR was taken from a female donor in good health and CMV-seronegative. CDR3 in amino acids: CASSTTINGDGYTF. The CDR3 bases are TGCGCCAGCAGCACTACGATAAACGGGGATGGCTACACCTTC.